The T cell receptor beta chain under discussion was sequenced for a study of shared clonotypes between healthy human individuals (dated by TCRdb to about 2020). General notes on the study: The cohort comprised two women and a few men aged 18 to 49 years. For each donor, three plates each were used for CD4 naive and CD4 memory, two plates were used for CD8 naive, and one plate was used for CD8 memory. To estimate repertoire size and how much clonotypes are shared between individuals, the study performed deep sequencing of blood TCR repertoires from roughly five healthy adults. To increase sequencing depth and limit assay-specific biases, different laboratories used diverse techniques to prepare libraries and sequence TCR repertoires. Each donor's leukapheresis produced roughly between roughly 0.85 and 9.5 billion PBMCs.

Donors were healthy HIV-negative adults with no recently reported acute infections or vaccinations. Every donor was a Caucasian adult living in Nashville, Tennessee, USA. Magnetic negative selection was used to enrich CD4+ T cells, after which naive cells were positively selected on CD45RA and the negative fraction became the memory subset. Blood was obtained by leukapheresis, after which PBMCs were separated by Ficoll-Histopaque density gradient centrifugation and cryopreserved in liquid nitrogen vapor phase. Purity and quantity of every magnetically sorted T cell population were checked by analytical flow cytometry. Genomic DNA was isolated from every sorted fraction and measured by UV absorbance on a Nanodrop 2000c. Summary of the overall study and its limitations: Even with the large sequencing depth, rarefaction of the sorted-subset datasets indicated that sequencing was incomplete. Because the study included only a small number of donors, the genetic and exposure-history diversity represented was limited. Sampling was limited to blood, and TCR repertoires in tissue likely differ from TCR repertoires in blood. Based on pairwise subsampling, the degree of clonotype sharing among donors was expected to be affected by sequencing depth. Across a few donors, around 5.4% of naive CD4, more than 3% of naive CD8, approximately 2.5% of memory CD4, and approximately 0.4% of memory CD8 clonotypes were shared. Naive subsets generally had larger estimated clonotype richness than memory subsets did. Compared with non-shared clonotypes, clonotypes shared by all four sorted-subset donors had higher generation probabilities.

With respect to this clone: This receptor's antigen is unknown. Per-base qualities were not stored, and no clone one base away is much larger.

Trimming accounts for 6 bases at V and 4 bases at J, while the number of junction bases matched to no gene is 3. CDR1 and CDR2 were assigned from the germline V gene (reference sequence) as MNHNY and SVGAGI. The CDR3 starts with the cysteine, ends with the phenylalanine, and has 13 residues. Of the read, only the CDR3 DNA is kept; its 39 bases are in frame from base 1. TCR CDR3 regions were amplified from genomic DNA by multiplex PCR using the deep immunoSEQ assay. Extracted genomic DNA from each cell subset was spread evenly across all wells of several immunoSEQ 96-well plates, with each plate serving as a replicate. For sorted subsets, approximately 210 ng of genomic DNA, equivalent to roughly 30,000 T cell genomes, went into each replicate PCR. Purified libraries were quantified with a Qubit 3.0 fluorometer, sized on a Bioanalyzer 2100, and re-quantified with the KAPA Library Quantification kit. Every immunoSEQ 96-well plate was sequenced on a separate single-read 150-cycle Illumina NextSeq 550 flow cell. The paper's data handling went like this. The immunoSEQ output contained only junctional sequences without quality scores, so filtering could not match that applied to full-length reads. To assign V/J genes and CDR3, sequences were annotated against IMGT germline references using PyIR, a Python wrapper for IgBLAST v1.9. Reads were filtered out if the reads had weak V/J assignments (E-value above 1e-6), no CDR3, stop codons, out-of-frame junctions, or ambiguous translated residues. V3J clonotypes were defined by identical inferred V gene, J gene, and CDR3 amino acid sequence. To compute the percentage overlap between repertoires, the number of shared unique clonotypes was divided by the size of the smaller repertoire. RTK rarefaction, the Chao1 estimator, and Recon v2.1 estimates of unobserved clonotypes were used to assess repertoire richness. For all TCRbeta clonotypes obtained by the gDNA method from four donors, generation probabilities were computed with OLGA. The immuneACCESS repertoire file appears here via TCRdb, limited to in-frame rearrangements. These files lack a portion of the clones; in checked studies, under half of the deficit traces to unresolved V genes, and the cause of the others is not known. The V and J calls and clone size were taken over from that table, and D and trimming were inferred from the DNA. A total of a few million clones appear in this sample, roughly 95% of them only once. In total, the top ten clones hold 0.1% to 0.15% of the sample.

Material for sequencing was naive CD4+ T cells sorted from blood. What the cell subset or site label conveys for this sample: CD45RA+ positively selected. This sequence uses TRBV6-6 and TRBJ2-5, and 9 junction bases match TRBD1. This sequence originates from a man aged 18 to 35 in good health. The CDR3 in this case is CASRQGQGETQYF. Read as DNA, the sequence is TGTGCCAGCAGACAGGGACAGGGAGAGACCCAGTACTTC.